The TCR beta chain described here comes from a study of human T cells and chemical hapten exposure. Study background: Diphenylcyclopropenone was administered weekly to the scalp of patients throughout the approximately 24-week study.

TCRdb re-derived calls from the RACE reads in MiXCR, one entry per CDR3 protein. This table holds some 70,000 distinct CDR3 sequences, approximately 35% found once. This clonotype was seen a few times. Time point reported: patch test 1, 2 weeks after DPC sensitization. Treatment of the sample: therapeutic diphenylcyclopropenone sensitization with weekly scalp DPC. The origin of this receptor is a man aged 35 to 55 with alopecia areata. Some clones in this sample may be carry-over from other donors' samples. Sequenced here: whole blood, sampled in connection with sensitization to the hapten diphenylcyclopropenone (DPC).

CDR3 sequence: CASSSQGPETQYF. In DNA, the CDR3 is TGCGCCAGCAGCTCCCAGGGCCCAGAGACCCAGTACTTC. V usage is TRBV5-1 and J usage is TRBJ2-5; perhaps TRBD1 as D (5 bases). There are 13 residues in the CDR3. Germline V gene sequence: CDR1 SGHRS, CDR2 YFSETQ. With 3 bases removed from V and 4 bases from J, the gap between germline ends came to 10 bases.